The T cell receptor (beta chain) described here comes from a study of cytomegalovirus exposure and HLA in healthy donors. Amplification used 60 Vbeta primers and 13 Jbeta primers. The assay was immunoSEQ multiplex PCR, and TCRdb's table has in-frame clones only and misses some. The sample includes about 130,000 clones, roughly three quarters of them seen just once. Study-wide findings and caveats: Follow-up analysis found HLA locus-dependent TCR association rates, highest for DRB1 and lowest for HLA-C. A later analysis by the authors found several of the most significant clusters apparently linked to common viral pathogens.

To note about this clone: The target antigen is unknown.

Sequenced input: PBMCs. This TCR came from a man aged 25-45 years in good health and CMV-seronegative.

CDR3: CASSVGGSSGNTIYF. The CDR3 DNA sequence: TGTGCCAGCAGCGTAGGGGGCAGCTCTGGAAACACCATATATTTT. This chain connects TRBV9 to TRBJ1-3; a weak D match, TRBD1 (5 bases). V was pared by 0 bases and J by 0 bases, with 7 bases between. Germline values: CDR1 SGDLS, CDR2 YYNGEE. The CDR3 extends over 15 amino acids.